One sample yielded the 18 T cell receptor beta chains listed below, sequenced in a study of T cell changes during pregnancy in multiple sclerosis. Clones were sequenced by immunoSEQ multiplex PCR, and TCRdb holds only the in-frame ones, with some missing. The table records about 68,000 clones, about 91% of them present only once. This sample comprised peripheral blood, obtained in the second trimester of pregnancy. The receptors stem from a female donor in good health, enrolled as a control in a pregnancy study.

The chain employs TRBV19 and TRBJ1-1; 9 nucleotides match TRBD1. The CDR3 sequence is 15 residues long. The germline CDR1 and CDR2 sequences are LNHDA and SQIVND (reference sequence). J lost 0 bases, V lost 5 bases, and 4 bases had no gene match. CDR3 amino acids: CASSGDRVMNTEAFF. The CDR3 bases are TGTGCCAGTAGTGGGGACAGGGTCATGAACACTGAAGCTTTCTTT.

This chain uses TRBV19 with TRBJ2-7; 8 nucleotides line up with TRBD1. Germline assignment: CDR1 LNHDA and CDR2 SQIVND (reference sequence). The CDR3 sequence is 13 residues long. The J segment lost 3 bases and the V segment lost 4 bases, leaving 2 bases of the junction unmatched. CDR3 nucleotides: TGTGCCAGTAGTAGACAGGGGAACTACGAGCAGTACTTC. Translating gives CASSRQGNYEQYF.

This clone was found a few times. The CDR3 region has the DNA TGTGCCAGCAGCAAGAGTGAGAGCAATGAGCAGTTCTTC. Translation gives CASSKSESNEQFF. The chain carries TRBV6-4 and TRBJ2-1; no reliable D call. CDR3 length: 13 residues. Trimming took 6 bases from V and 6 from J, leaving 12 bases between them. Per germline, CDR1 MRHNA and CDR2 SNTAGT.

The chain carries TRBV7-9 and TRBJ2-7; D may be TRBD1 (6 bases). Germline V CDR1 and CDR2: SEHNR, FQNEAQ (reference sequence). The CDR3 runs 14 residues. Deletions cut 1 base from V and 7 bases from J, with 14 bases between. CDR3 loop: CASSLGRGFWEQYF. Written as DNA, the CDR3 is TGTGCCAGCAGCTTAGGCAGGGGATTTTGGGAGCAGTACTTC.

This clone was seen only a few times. V gene TRBV6-1 combines with J gene TRBJ1-1, with unresolved D. The germline V and J ends were trimmed by 7 bases and 0 bases, with 6 bases remaining between them. CDR3 size: 12 residues. Germline V lookup: CDR1 MNHNS, CDR2 SASEGT. The CDR3 nucleotides read TGTGCCAGCATACGGGTGAACACTGAAGCTTTCTTT. This encodes CASIRVNTEAFF.

The chain uses TRBV4-3 and TRBJ1-2, with 9 bases matching TRBD1. This CDR3 comprises 18 residues. Germline trimming cut 4 bases from V and 7 bases from J; bases unmatched to any gene: 19. Per germline, CDR1 LGHNA and CDR2 YSLEER. CDR3 nucleotide sequence: TGCGCCAGCAGCCGGCTACTCGGGGGGGACAGGGAAGGTTTTGGCTACACCTTC. It codes for CASSRLLGGDREGFGYTF.

The gene calls are TRBV21-1 and TRBJ2-7; TRBD1 is the table's D call, not checked against the DNA. TRBV21-1 has pseudogene status. The CDR3 covers 18 residues. The CDR3 region has the DNA TGTGCCAGCAGCACACCGGGACAGGGGCCTCCGAGCTCCTACGAGCAGTACTTC. Its protein is CASSTPGQGPPSSYEQYF.

This clone was seen just once. The V gene is TRBV14, the J gene TRBJ1-6; 7 nucleotides align to TRBD1. The length of the CDR3 is 15 residues. Unmatched junction bases numbered 4, after V lost 4 bases and J lost 4 bases. CDR1 and CDR2 from the germline V gene are SGHDN and FVKESK. CDR3 sequence: CASSLPGQYNSPLHF. The CDR3 nucleotides are TGTGCCAGCAGCCTACCGGGACAGTATAATTCACCCCTCCACTTT.

This clone has only one observation. The J gene is TRBJ1-2, the V gene TRBV19; D may be TRBD1 (6 bases). CDR1 LNHDA and CDR2 SQIVND come from the germline V gene (reference sequence). The germline V and J ends were trimmed by 0 bases and 7 bases, with 15 bases remaining between them. The CDR3 runs to 15 residues. As DNA, the CDR3 is TGTGCCAGTAGTATAGATCCGCAGGGGAAAGTTGGCTACACCTTC. Protein product: CASSIDPQGKVGYTF.

CDR3 protein: CASSHHLAGGTSSTDTQYF. CDR3 sequence (DNA): TGTGCCAGCAGCCACCATCTAGCGGGGGGGACCTCCAGCACAGATACGCAGTATTTT. This chain connects TRBV4-2 to TRBJ2-3; TRBD2 matches 12 bases. V shed 3 bases, J shed 0 bases, and the junction held 10 bases outside the gene matches. Looked up from germline, CDR1 is LGHNA and CDR2 is YNFKEQ. The CDR3 loop spans 19 amino acids.

The V call is TRBV28, the J call TRBJ1-2; TRBD1 is a possible D gene (5 bases). V dropped 2 bases and J dropped 7 bases, with 11 bases sitting between them. This CDR3 comprises 13 residues. CDR1 and CDR2 from the germline V gene are MDHEN and SYDVKM. The CDR3 spells CASSLQGGPGYTF. The CDR3, as DNA: TGTGCCAGCAGTTTACAGGGTGGTCCTGGCTACACCTTC.

V and J are TRBV19 and TRBJ2-3, with D perhaps matching TRBD1 (6 bases). The germline V gene encodes CDR1 LNHDA and CDR2 SQIVND (reference sequence). V was clipped by 9 bases and J by 4 bases, with 17 bases between them. The CDR3 has 14 residues. The CDR3 DNA reads TGTGCCAGCGGACAGCAGTATTTCGCAGATACGCAGTATTTT. This encodes CASGQQYFADTQYF.

This clone has just a few counts. The rearrangement uses TRBV7-9 and TRBJ2-2; weak D call: TRBD2 (5 bases). V was clipped by 5 bases and J by 5 bases, with 9 bases between them. Germline lookup yields CDR1 SEHNR and CDR2 FQNEAQ (reference sequence). This CDR3 region has 13 residues. DNA of the CDR3: TGTGCCAGCAGCCAGGACTCGACCGGGGAGCTGTTTTTT. This translates into CASSQDSTGELFF.

This clone showed up just a few times. This chain connects TRBV30 to TRBJ2-7, with 7 bases matching TRBD2. Unmatched junction bases numbered 14, after V lost 5 bases and J lost 7 bases. Germline V lookup: CDR1 GTSNPN, CDR2 SVGIG (reference sequence). This CDR3 region has 14 residues. As DNA, the CDR3 is TGTGCCTGGTCATTCGCGACTAGCATTGTGGAGCAGTACTTC. This translates into CAWSFATSIVEQYF.

J is TRBJ2-5 and V is TRBV27; the match to TRBD1 covers 11 bases. The CDR3 contains 17 residues. The J segment lost 4 bases and the V segment lost 6 bases, leaving 13 bases of the junction unmatched. Germline V lookup: CDR1 MNHEY, CDR2 SMNVEV (reference sequence). This chain's CDR3 is CASSDPGQGAWGETQYF. CDR3 coding DNA: TGTGCCAGCAGCGACCCCGGACAGGGGGCATGGGGAGAGACCCAGTACTTC.

The chain combines TRBV5-8 with TRBJ2-7; TRBD2 agrees at 9 bases. Germline V CDR1 and CDR2: SGHTS, YDEGEE. With 3 bases clipped from V and 11 bases from J, the junction kept 12 bases outside the gene matches. The CDR3 is 14 residues long. CDR3 DNA sequence: TGTGCCAGCAGCTCTGGACTAGCGTACAAGAAGGAGTACTTC. Its protein is CASSSGLAYKKEYF.

The CDR3 is CASSPDSFEAFF. The CDR3 coding sequence is TGTGCCAGCAGTCCGGACAGTTTTGAGGCTTTCTTT. The chain employs TRBV2 and TRBJ1-1, with a possible D match to TRBD1 (6 bases). The CDR3 totals 12 residues. CDR1 is SNHLY, CDR2 FYNNEI, per germline. Trimming left V 5 bases short and J 11 bases short, with 15 bases between.

The J gene is TRBJ1-1, the V gene TRBV18; 8 nucleotides match TRBD1. V lost 4 bases to trimming and J lost 8 bases; unmatched junction nucleotides: 3. The germline V gene has CDR1 KGHSH and CDR2 LQKENI. This CDR3 contains 12 residues. This chain's CDR3 is CASSRGQAEAFF. The CDR3 DNA follows: TGTGCCAGCTCACGGGGACAGGCCGAAGCTTTCTTT.